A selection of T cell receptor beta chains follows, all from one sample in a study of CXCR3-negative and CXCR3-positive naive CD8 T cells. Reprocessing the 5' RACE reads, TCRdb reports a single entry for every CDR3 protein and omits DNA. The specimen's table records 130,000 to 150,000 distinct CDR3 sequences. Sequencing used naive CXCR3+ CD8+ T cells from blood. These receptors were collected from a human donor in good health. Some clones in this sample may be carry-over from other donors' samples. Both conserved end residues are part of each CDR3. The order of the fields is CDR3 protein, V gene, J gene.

CDR3: CASSQAPAYYGYTF; V: TRBV14; J: TRBJ1-2
CDR3: CASRRGGVLNTEAFF; V: TRBV28; J: TRBJ1-1
CDR3: CASSSLLGLAAYNEQFF; V: TRBV27; J: TRBJ2-1
CDR3: CASSLASGLQETQYF; V: TRBV7-9; J: TRBJ2-5
CDR3: CASSLEALSGANVLTF; V: TRBV7-9; J: TRBJ2-6
CDR3: CATSDPRTGRETQYF; V: TRBV24-1; J: TRBJ2-5
CDR3: CASSPLAGEYYEQYF; V: TRBV7-3; J: TRBJ2-7
CDR3: CSVVGTSWETQYF; V: TRBV29-1; J: TRBJ2-5
CDR3: CASSSLLYNEQFF; V: TRBV4-3; J: TRBJ2-1
CDR3: CSVGDSRTDTQYF; V: TRBV29-1; J: TRBJ2-3
CDR3: CASRPEAGGMNTEAFF; V: TRBV9; J: TRBJ1-1
CDR3: CASSLDSGRGNEQYF; V: TRBV11-2; J: TRBJ2-7
CDR3: CASRSSGSGEQFF; V: TRBV7-3; J: TRBJ2-1
CDR3: CASSHTGPMDEQFF; V: TRBV4-1; J: TRBJ2-1
CDR3: CASSLAEAYEQYF; V: TRBV7-9; J: TRBJ2-7
CDR3: CASSEGLAGLQETQYF; V: TRBV28; J: TRBJ2-5
CDR3: CSVDGGELDEQYF; V: TRBV29-1; J: TRBJ2-7